This record covers a single T cell receptor (beta chain). This sample is part of a study of blood T cell repertoires in COVID-19. Study at large: The United States, Italy and Spain were the sources of the acute and convalescent COVID-19 samples. T cells, B-cell-depleted T cells, or PBMCs provided the cDNA or gDNA that served as material.

CDR3 length equals 15 residues. With 3 bases clipped from V and 2 bases from J, the junction kept 1 base outside the gene matches. The germline V gene encodes CDR1 SGHTA and CDR2 FQGTGA. Authors' data handling: Quantification of nucleated cells was approximated via reference gene primer amplification. Here immunoSEQ multiplex PCR was the method, and the copy in TCRdb shows in-frame clones only, minus some. V, J and clone size are those of that table, while D and trimming were read from the DNA. Of 120,000 to 150,000 clones in the sample, approximately 87% were seen once. The chain links TRBV7-3 to TRBJ1-3; 10 bases are shared with TRBD1. The sample taken for sequencing was peripheral blood. The TCR originated in a woman in her 50s with active or convalescent COVID-19. The CDR3 sequence: CASSLGTGAGNTIYF. In nucleotides, the CDR3 is TGTGCCAGCAGCTTGGGGACAGGGGCTGGAAACACCATATATTTT.